These T cell receptor beta chains were read from a single sample in a study of regulatory T cells in long-lasting Graves disease. Each CDR3 protein gets one entry after TCRdb re-called the multiplex PCR reads with MiXCR. Of roughly 420,000 distinct CDR3 sequences listed, approximately 16% are singletons. The sample was also linked to a second study, of T cells in Graves' hyperthyroidism and ophthalmopathy.

The sequencing here drew on peripheral blood mononuclear cells (PBMCs), taken at new diagnosis, from a patient treated with antithyroid drugs. The origin of the receptors is a woman in her 30s with Graves disease. Each CDR3 is given with its conserved first and last residue. The order of the fields is V gene, J gene, CDR3 length, CDR3 protein.

v_call: TRBV19
j_call: TRBJ2-1
cdr3_length: 15
cdr3_aa: CASSIGPGTPNEQFF

v_call: TRBV27
j_call: TRBJ2-7
cdr3_length: 17
cdr3_aa: CASSASSPTGLGYEQYF

v_call: TRBV7-2
j_call: TRBJ1-6
cdr3_length: 16
cdr3_aa: CASSSPPGGPNSPLHF

v_call: TRBV3-1
j_call: TRBJ2-7
cdr3_length: 14
cdr3_aa: CASSPRNRENEQYF

v_call: TRBV10-3
j_call: TRBJ1-6
cdr3_length: 15
cdr3_aa: CAINSRDRVDSPLHF

v_call: TRBV7-6
j_call: TRBJ2-7
cdr3_length: 16
cdr3_aa: CASSYRPGQLMREQYF

v_call: TRBV15
j_call: TRBJ2-2
cdr3_length: 14
cdr3_aa: CATSRVENTGELFF

v_call: TRBV20-1
j_call: TRBJ2-1
cdr3_length: 16
cdr3_aa: CSAIPGGRSSYNEQFF

v_call: TRBV7-2
j_call: TRBJ1-1
cdr3_length: 13
cdr3_aa: CASRRRQDTEAFF

v_call: TRBV11-2
j_call: TRBJ2-5
cdr3_length: 16
cdr3_aa: CASSLLEGDRQETQYF

v_call: TRBV25-1
j_call: TRBJ2-1
cdr3_length: 11
cdr3_aa: CASSKGWEQFF

v_call: TRBV20-1
j_call: TRBJ2-7
cdr3_length: 16
cdr3_aa: CSASRTDRVLGYEQYF

v_call: TRBV28
j_call: TRBJ2-1
cdr3_length: 17
cdr3_aa: CASSLFVTSGATNEQFF

v_call: TRBV14
j_call: TRBJ2-7
cdr3_length: 12
cdr3_aa: CASSKQGYEQYF

v_call: TRBV5-4
j_call: TRBJ2-7
cdr3_length: 14
cdr3_aa: CASSSGTGIYEQYF

v_call: TRBV11-2
j_call: TRBJ1-2
cdr3_length: 15
cdr3_aa: CASSLEGLVNYGYTF

v_call: TRBV10-3
j_call: TRBJ2-1
cdr3_length: 17
cdr3_aa: CAISGPAAGPSYNEQFF

v_call: TRBV28
j_call: TRBJ2-7
cdr3_length: 15
cdr3_aa: CASSRTGGLNYEQYF

v_call: TRBV27
j_call: TRBJ1-1
cdr3_length: 13
cdr3_aa: CASSLRAWTEAFF

v_call: TRBV2
j_call: TRBJ2-1
cdr3_length: 12
cdr3_aa: CASSGDYNEQFF

v_call: TRBV7-8
j_call: TRBJ2-3
cdr3_length: 15
cdr3_aa: CASIQDGVSTDTQYF

v_call: TRBV7-2
j_call: TRBJ1-2
cdr3_length: 14
cdr3_aa: CASSLPTGRYGYTF

v_call: TRBV12-3/TRBV12-4
j_call: TRBJ2-2
cdr3_length: 14
cdr3_aa: CASTKLHRAGELFF

v_call: TRBV30
j_call: TRBJ2-7
cdr3_length: 13
cdr3_aa: CAWGPGPFYEQYF

v_call: TRBV6-1
j_call: TRBJ1-5
cdr3_length: 13
cdr3_aa: CASRIQGDQPQHF

v_call: TRBV19
j_call: TRBJ2-7
cdr3_length: 14
cdr3_aa: CASGSDPRVAEQYF

v_call: TRBV5-1
j_call: TRBJ2-7
cdr3_length: 15
cdr3_aa: CASSSGQVVPYEQYF

v_call: TRBV5-5
j_call: TRBJ2-7
cdr3_length: 18
cdr3_aa: CASSLGLFQGANSYEQYF

v_call: TRBV5-1
j_call: TRBJ2-1
cdr3_length: 15
cdr3_aa: CASSTTSDSYNEQFF

v_call: TRBV7-6
j_call: TRBJ2-4
cdr3_length: 18
cdr3_aa: CASSLAYTRTGIENIQYF

v_call: TRBV20-1
j_call: TRBJ1-1
cdr3_length: 13
cdr3_aa: CSVTMAVHTEAFF

v_call: TRBV5-1
j_call: TRBJ2-7
cdr3_length: 13
cdr3_aa: CASSFPGEYEQYF

v_call: TRBV11-2
j_call: TRBJ2-3
cdr3_length: 17
cdr3_aa: CASSSITSARGTDTQYF

v_call: TRBV7-3
j_call: TRBJ2-3
cdr3_length: 13
cdr3_aa: CASSNLEADTQYF

v_call: TRBV15
j_call: TRBJ1-1
cdr3_length: 15
cdr3_aa: CATSRDYRGYTEAFF

v_call: TRBV30
j_call: TRBJ2-5
cdr3_length: 12
cdr3_aa: CAWATVSETQYF

v_call: TRBV19
j_call: TRBJ2-4
cdr3_length: 15
cdr3_aa: CASSIYWTGKNIQYF

v_call: TRBV12-3/TRBV12-4
j_call: TRBJ1-5
cdr3_length: 14
cdr3_aa: CASSLEVGGTPQHF

v_call: TRBV27
j_call: TRBJ2-1
cdr3_length: 15
cdr3_aa: CASSLPGLAGNEQFF

v_call: TRBV27
j_call: TRBJ1-6
cdr3_length: 15
cdr3_aa: CASSSWTERDSPLHF

v_call: TRBV25-1
j_call: TRBJ2-2
cdr3_length: 18
cdr3_aa: CASSEYVGGVEGAGELFF

v_call: TRBV20-1
j_call: TRBJ2-2
cdr3_length: 14
cdr3_aa: CSASLVANTGELFF

v_call: TRBV27
j_call: TRBJ2-5
cdr3_length: 14
cdr3_aa: CASSLSTGRETQYF

v_call: TRBV10-3
j_call: TRBJ2-2
cdr3_length: 16
cdr3_aa: CASSSPTGGGTGELFF

v_call: TRBV4-3
j_call: TRBJ2-5
cdr3_length: 15
cdr3_aa: CASSQDLAVQETQYF

v_call: TRBV14
j_call: TRBJ2-7
cdr3_length: 14
cdr3_aa: CASSQAGASYEQYF